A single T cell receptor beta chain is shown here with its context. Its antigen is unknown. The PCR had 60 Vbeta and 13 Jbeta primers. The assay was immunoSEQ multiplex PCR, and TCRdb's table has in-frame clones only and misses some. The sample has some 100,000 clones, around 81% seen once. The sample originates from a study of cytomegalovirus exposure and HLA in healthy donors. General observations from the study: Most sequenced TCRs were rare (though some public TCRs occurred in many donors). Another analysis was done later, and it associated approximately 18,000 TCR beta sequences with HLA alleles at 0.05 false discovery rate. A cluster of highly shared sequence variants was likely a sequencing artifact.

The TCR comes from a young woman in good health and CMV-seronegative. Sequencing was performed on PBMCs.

The CDR3 DNA sequence: TGTGCCAGCAGCTCGGACAGGGGCCTCTCCTACGAGCAGTACTTC. This translates into CASSSDRGLSYEQYF. This chain connects TRBV5-4 to TRBJ2-7, with 9 bases identical to TRBD1. With 3 bases clipped from V and 0 bases from J, the junction kept 4 bases outside the gene matches. CDR1 and CDR2 (germline): SGHNT, YYREEE (reference sequence). This CDR3 region has 15 residues.